Below are 12 T cell receptor beta chains sequenced from a single sample in a study of cytomegalovirus exposure and HLA in healthy donors. Amplification used 60 Vbeta primers and 13 Jbeta primers. Using immunoSEQ multiplex PCR, the repertoire was profiled, and TCRdb retains in-frame clones only, with some absent. The sample holds roughly 290,000 clones; 80% are singletons and the top ten take roughly 0.31%. Sequenced: PBMCs. Receptors were obtained from a girl aged 2 to 9 in good health and CMV-seronegative.

J is TRBJ2-3 and V is TRBV10-3; TRBD2 matches at 8 bases. V lost 6 bases, J lost 6 bases, and 11 bases stayed unmatched. The CDR3 is made up of 15 amino acids. Germline V gives CDR1 ENHRY, CDR2 SYGVKD. In DNA, the CDR3 is TGTGCCATCAGCGGACTAGCAGGTGGGGGGGATACGCAGTATTTT. Translating gives CAISGLAGGGDTQYF.

J is TRBJ1-2 and V is TRBV6-1; TRBD1 is a possible D gene (5 bases). This CDR3 is built from 13 residues. Germline CDR1 reads MNHNS; CDR2 reads SASEGT. Trimming left V 6 bases short and J 8 bases short, with 16 bases between. The CDR3 nucleotides are TGTGCCAGCAGGGCCACGACAGAGTGGGGCTACACCTTC. This gives the protein CASRATTEWGYTF.

In this sample, this clone turned up once. The chain joins TRBV7-8 to TRBJ1-1; D is undetermined. This CDR3 comprises 13 residues. V was pared by 1 base and J by 5 bases, with 8 bases between. In germline, CDR1 is SGHVS, CDR2 FQNEAQ. The chain's CDR3 is CASSLVSGTEAFF. The CDR3, as DNA: TGTGCCAGCAGCTTAGTATCGGGAACTGAAGCTTTCTTT.

The chain uses TRBV6-6 and TRBJ2-1; 7 nucleotides align to TRBD2. The CDR3 is 14 residues long. Trimming at V came to 0 bases and at J to 6 bases, leaving 2 bases not matched to a gene. Germline CDR1 and CDR2: MNHNY and SVGAGI (reference sequence). The CDR3 bases are TGTGCCAGCAGTTACTCGGGAGGGAGCAATGAGCAGTTCTTC. This sequence encodes CASSYSGGSNEQFF.

The chain carries TRBV10-3 and TRBJ2-2, with 9 bases that match TRBD1. This CDR3 spans 15 amino acids. From germline, CDR1 is ENHRY and CDR2 SYGVKD. The V gene end was trimmed by 6 bases and the J gene end by 5 bases; junction bases not matched to a gene: 7. The CDR3 region has the DNA TGTGCCATCAGGCCCTCGGACAGGGGAACCGGGGAGCTGTTTTTT. This gives the protein CAIRPSDRGTGELFF.

J is TRBJ2-1 and V is TRBV9; 7 nucleotides match TRBD2. Germline V CDR1 and CDR2: SGDLS, YYNGEE. This CDR3 is built from 15 residues. V lost 1 base, J lost 4 bases, and 5 bases stayed unmatched. The CDR3 sequence: CASSVSAGVYNEQFF. CDR3 in DNA: TGTGCCAGCAGCGTAAGTGCGGGAGTTTACAATGAGCAGTTCTTC.

The V gene is TRBV29-1, the J gene TRBJ2-1; 7 nucleotides agree with TRBD2. The CDR3 is 14 amino acids. The germline gives CDR1 SQVTM, CDR2 ANQGSEA. Unmatched junction bases numbered 12, after V lost 7 bases and J lost 6 bases. DNA for the CDR3: TGCAGCGCATTTAGCGGGCCTAGACGCAATGAGCAGTTCTTC. Translating it yields CSAFSGPRRNEQFF.

This chain links TRBV6-1 with TRBJ2-7, with 11 bases aligning to TRBD2. Unmatched junction bases numbered 6, after V lost 5 bases and J lost 3 bases. Germline CDR1 is MNHNS and CDR2 is SASEGT. This CDR3 has 15 residues. The CDR3 loop is CASSKLAGVFYEQYF. The CDR3, as DNA: TGTGCCAGCAGTAAACTAGCGGGGGTGTTCTACGAGCAGTACTTC.

This clone was observed a few times. The V and J genes are TRBV7-8 and TRBJ2-7; tentatively, D is TRBD1 (6 bases). The CDR3 runs to 14 residues. Germline V gene data show CDR1 as SGHVS and CDR2 as FQNEAQ. V dropped 6 bases and J dropped 6 bases, with 18 bases sitting between them. The CDR3 here is CASSNGIQGREQYF. Here the CDR3 DNA reads TGTGCCAGCAGTAACGGGATACAGGGTCGCGAGCAGTACTTC.

The CDR3 here is CASSSPWEGGKNIQYF. For the CDR3, the DNA is TGTGCCAGCAGCTCTCCCTGGGAGGGCGGCAAAAACATTCAGTACTTC. The rearrangement links TRBV13 to TRBJ2-4, with TRBD2 matching over 7 bases. J lost 3 bases, V lost 4 bases, and 9 bases had no gene match. The germline V gene encodes CDR1 PRHDT and CDR2 FYEKMQ (reference sequence). The CDR3 is 16 residues long.

This clone came up a few times. This rearrangement joins TRBV4-1 to TRBJ2-5; D not resolved. Gene TRBJ2-7 matches the end of the DNA better, so the J call may be wrong. The CDR3 runs 15 residues. Germline values: CDR1 MGHRA, CDR2 YSYEKL. The CDR3: CASSRLVGGCCEQYF. Here the CDR3 DNA reads TGCGCCAGCAGCCGGCTAGTGGGTGGGTGCTGCGAGCAGTACTTC.

The sample holds a few counts of this clone. The chain uses TRBV28 and TRBJ2-1, with D perhaps TRBD2 (6 bases). Germline CDR1 reads MDHEN; CDR2 reads SYDVKM. The CDR3 has 15 amino acids. V dropped 5 bases and J dropped 6 bases, with 17 bases sitting between them. CDR3 in amino acids: CASSTLETSVNEQFF. DNA of the CDR3: TGTGCCAGCAGTACACTCGAGACTAGTGTCAATGAGCAGTTCTTC.